This T cell receptor beta chain was identified in a study of cytomegalovirus exposure and HLA in healthy donors. Overall study results and limits: The authors listed approximately 160 TCR beta chains as cytomegalovirus-associated. In vitro assays verified that three CMV-associated chains recognized CMV antigens specifically.

In the PCR, 60 Vbeta and 13 Jbeta primers were used. TCRdb keeps only in-frame clones here, not all; method: immunoSEQ multiplex PCR. The data show around 150,000 clones, 61% seen once. Points on this clone: Its antigen is undetermined.

The specimen sequenced was PBMCs. The receptor was derived from a male donor in good health and CMV-seronegative.

The CDR3 nucleotides are TGCGCCAGCAGCCAGGATATTAGCCACCTCCAGAACACCGGGGAGCTGTTTTTT. It encodes CASSQDISHLQNTGELFF. The V and J genes are TRBV4-3 and TRBJ2-2, with unresolved D. The V end lost 3 bases, the J end lost 1 base, and 18 bases lay between the germline ends. CDR1 LGHNA and CDR2 YSLEER come from the germline V gene. This CDR3 spans 18 amino acids.